This TCR beta chain is from a study of blood T cell repertoires in COVID-19. Study-wide background: Acute and convalescent COVID-19 specimens originated in the United States, Italy and Spain.

Looked up from germline, CDR1 is LNHDA and CDR2 is SQIVND (reference sequence). V gave up 10 bases and J gave up 6 bases; unmatched junction bases: 7. The CDR3 spans 12 residues. Original processing notes: Using reference gene primer amplification, nucleated cell counts were estimated. TCRdb's table, derived via immunoSEQ multiplex PCR, lists solely in-frame clones and lacks some. V, J and clone size were drawn from that table, and D and trimming were deduced from the DNA. The sample shows around 16,000 clones, about 89% of them seen only once. The specimen was peripheral blood. This TCR came from a man in his 60s with acute or convalescent COVID-19. The genes are TRBV19 and TRBJ2-3; 7 positions agree with TRBD1. CDR3 sequence: CATIGQDDTQYF. The CDR3 DNA sequence: TGTGCCACTATTGGACAGGACGATACGCAGTATTTT.